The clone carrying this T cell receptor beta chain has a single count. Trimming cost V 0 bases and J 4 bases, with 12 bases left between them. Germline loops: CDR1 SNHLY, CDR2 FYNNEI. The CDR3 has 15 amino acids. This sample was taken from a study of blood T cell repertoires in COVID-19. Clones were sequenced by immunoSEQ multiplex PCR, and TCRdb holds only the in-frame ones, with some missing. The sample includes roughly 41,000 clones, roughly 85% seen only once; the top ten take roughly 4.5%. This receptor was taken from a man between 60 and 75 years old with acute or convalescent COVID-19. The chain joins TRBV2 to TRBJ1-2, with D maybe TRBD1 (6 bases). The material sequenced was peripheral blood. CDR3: CASSEAQGLGYGYTF. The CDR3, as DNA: TGTGCCAGCAGTGAAGCGCAGGGGCTCGGCTATGGCTACACCTTC.